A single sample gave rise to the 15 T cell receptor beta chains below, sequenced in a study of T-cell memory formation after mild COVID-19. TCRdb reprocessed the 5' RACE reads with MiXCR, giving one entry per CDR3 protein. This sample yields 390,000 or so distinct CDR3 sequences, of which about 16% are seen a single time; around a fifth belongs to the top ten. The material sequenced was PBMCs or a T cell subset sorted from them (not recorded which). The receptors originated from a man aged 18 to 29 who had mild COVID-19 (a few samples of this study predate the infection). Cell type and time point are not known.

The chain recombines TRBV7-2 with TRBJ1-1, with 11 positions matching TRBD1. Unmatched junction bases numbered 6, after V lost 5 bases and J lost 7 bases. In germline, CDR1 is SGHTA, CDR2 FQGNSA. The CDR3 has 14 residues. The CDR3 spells CASSPDRGRNEAFF. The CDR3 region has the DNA TGTGCCAGCAGCCCGGACAGGGGGCGAAATGAAGCTTTCTTT. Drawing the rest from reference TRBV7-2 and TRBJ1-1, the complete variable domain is GAGVSQSPSNKVTEKGKDVELRCDPISGHTALYWYRQSLGQGLEFLIYFQGNSAPDKSGLPSDRFSAERTGGSVSTLTIQRTQQEDSAVYLCASSPDRGRNEAFFGQGTRLTVV.

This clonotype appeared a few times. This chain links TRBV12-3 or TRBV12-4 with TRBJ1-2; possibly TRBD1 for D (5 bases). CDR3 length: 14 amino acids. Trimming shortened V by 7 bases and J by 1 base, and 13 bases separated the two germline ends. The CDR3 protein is CASNLGGINYGYTF. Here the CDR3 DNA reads TGTGCCAGCAATCTTGGGGGGATTAACTATGGCTACACCTTC.

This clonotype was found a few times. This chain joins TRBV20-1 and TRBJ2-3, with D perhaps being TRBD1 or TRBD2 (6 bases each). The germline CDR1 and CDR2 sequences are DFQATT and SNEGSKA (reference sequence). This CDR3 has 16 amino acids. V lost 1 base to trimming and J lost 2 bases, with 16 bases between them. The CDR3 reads CSARVRRGGPTDTQYF. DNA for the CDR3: TGCAGTGCTAGAGTCCGACGAGGGGGGCCCACAGATACGCAGTATTTT.

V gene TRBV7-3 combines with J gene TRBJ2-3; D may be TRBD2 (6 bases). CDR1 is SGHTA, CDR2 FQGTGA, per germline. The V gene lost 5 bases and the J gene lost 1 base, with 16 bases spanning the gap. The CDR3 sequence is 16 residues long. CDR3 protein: CASSAIAGGGTDTQYF. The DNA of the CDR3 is TGTGCCAGCAGCGCCATTGCTGGCGGGGGCACAGATACGCAGTATTTT.

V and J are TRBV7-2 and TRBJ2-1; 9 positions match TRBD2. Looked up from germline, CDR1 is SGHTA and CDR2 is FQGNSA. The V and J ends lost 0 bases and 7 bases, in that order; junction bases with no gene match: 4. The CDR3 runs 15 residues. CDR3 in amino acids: CASSLASGGSNEQFF. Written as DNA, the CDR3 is TGTGCCAGCAGCTTAGCCAGCGGGGGGTCTAATGAGCAGTTCTTC.

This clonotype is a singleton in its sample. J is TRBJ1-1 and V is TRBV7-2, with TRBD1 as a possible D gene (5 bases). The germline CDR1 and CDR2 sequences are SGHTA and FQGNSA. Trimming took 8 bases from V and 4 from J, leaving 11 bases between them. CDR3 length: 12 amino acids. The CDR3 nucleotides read TGTGCCAGCGGAACTCAGGGCACTGAAGCTTTCTTT. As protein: CASGTQGTEAFF.

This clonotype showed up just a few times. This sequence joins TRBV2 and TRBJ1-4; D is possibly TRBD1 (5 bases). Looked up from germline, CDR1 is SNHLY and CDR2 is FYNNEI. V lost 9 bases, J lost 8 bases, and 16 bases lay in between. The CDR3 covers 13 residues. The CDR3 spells CASGDFAKEKLFF. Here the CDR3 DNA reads TGTGCCAGTGGGGACTTCGCAAAAGAAAAACTGTTTTTT.

CDR3 bases: TGCGCCAGCAGCTTGATGGCTAGCGGGGGGCAAGAGACCCAGTACTTC. Its protein is CASSLMASGGQETQYF. The chain has TRBV5-1 and TRBJ2-5; TRBD2 matches 11 bases. Germline CDR1 SGHRS, CDR2 YFSETQ. V trimming: 1 base; J trimming: 2 bases; junction bases outside the gene matches: 4. This CDR3 is built from 16 residues. Full variable domain (outside the CDR3, taken from reference TRBV5-1 and TRBJ2-5): KAGVTQTPRYLIKTRGQQVTLSCSPISGHRSVSWYQQTPGQGLQFLFEYFSETQRNKGNFPGRFSGRQFSNSRSEMNVSTLELGDSALYLCASSLMASGGQETQYFGPGTRLLVL.

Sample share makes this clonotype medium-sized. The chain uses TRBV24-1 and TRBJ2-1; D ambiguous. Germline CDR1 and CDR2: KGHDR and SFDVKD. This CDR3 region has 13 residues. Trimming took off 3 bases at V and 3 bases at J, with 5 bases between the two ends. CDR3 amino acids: CATSDRLYNEQFF. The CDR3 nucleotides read TGTGCCACCAGTGATCGTCTCTACAATGAGCAGTTCTTC.

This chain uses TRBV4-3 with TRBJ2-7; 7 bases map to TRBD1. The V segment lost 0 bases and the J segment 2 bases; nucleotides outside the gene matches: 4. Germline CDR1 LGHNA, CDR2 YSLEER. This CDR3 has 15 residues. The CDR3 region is CASSQDWGQPYEQYF. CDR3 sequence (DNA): TGCGCCAGCAGCCAAGATTGGGGACAGCCCTACGAGCAGTACTTC.

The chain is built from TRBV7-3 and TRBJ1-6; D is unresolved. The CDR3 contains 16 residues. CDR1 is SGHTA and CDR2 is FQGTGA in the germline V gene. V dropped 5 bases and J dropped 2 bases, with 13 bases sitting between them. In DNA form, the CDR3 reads TGTGCCAGCAGCCGAGACCGGTTAGCCTATAATTCACCCCTCCACTTT. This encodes CASSRDRLAYNSPLHF.

The chain's CDR3 is CASIPGQFTGELFF. The CDR3 nucleotides are TGTGCCAGCATACCTGGACAATTCACCGGGGAGCTGTTTTTT. V usage is TRBV6-5 and J usage is TRBJ2-2, with a tentative D call TRBD1 (5 bases). The length of the CDR3 is 14 residues. Germline V gene sequence: CDR1 MNHEY, CDR2 SVGAGI. The V end lost 7 bases, the J end lost 4 bases, and 13 bases lay between the germline ends.

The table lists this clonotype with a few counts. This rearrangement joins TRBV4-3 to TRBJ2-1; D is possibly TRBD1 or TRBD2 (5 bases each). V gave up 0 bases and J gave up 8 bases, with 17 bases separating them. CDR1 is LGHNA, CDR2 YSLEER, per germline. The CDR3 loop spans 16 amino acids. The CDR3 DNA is TGCGCCAGCAGCCAAGATCCTACGGGACCGTACGATGAGCAGTTCTTC. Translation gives CASSQDPTGPYDEQFF.

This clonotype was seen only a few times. This chain's CDR3 is CASTGPFEQFF. The CDR3 nucleotides are TGTGCCAGCACTGGCCCTTTTGAGCAGTTCTTC. The chain is built from TRBV2 and TRBJ2-1; D is unresolved. This CDR3 region has 11 residues. The V and J ends lost 7 bases and 9 bases respectively, with 10 bases between them. Looked up from germline, CDR1 is SNHLY and CDR2 is FYNNEI.

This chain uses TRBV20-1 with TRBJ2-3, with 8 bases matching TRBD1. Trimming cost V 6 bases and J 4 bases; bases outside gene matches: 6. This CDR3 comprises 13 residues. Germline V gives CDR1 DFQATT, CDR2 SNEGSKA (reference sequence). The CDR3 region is CSAPDRGPDTQYF. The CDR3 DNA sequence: TGCAGTGCCCCCGACAGGGGCCCAGATACGCAGTATTTT.